This entry lists 22 T cell receptor beta chains sequenced from one sample in a study of blood T cell repertoires in COVID-19. Only in-frame clones appear in the TCRdb table, and some are missing; sequencing was by immunoSEQ multiplex PCR. The sample yields some 230,000 clones, roughly nine tenths seen once. Sequenced input: peripheral blood. These receptors all stem from a woman aged 45-65 years with COVID-19, enrolled during active disease.

CDR3: CASSQVGGLAKNIQYF. In DNA form, the CDR3 reads TGTGCCAGCAGCCAAGTGGGGGGACTAGCCAAAAACATTCAGTACTTC. V and J are TRBV3-1 (or the pseudogene TRBV3-2) and TRBJ2-4, with D possibly being TRBD2 (6 bases). The CDR3 extends over 16 amino acids. CDR1 is LGHDT and CDR2 is YNNKEL in the germline V gene (reference sequence). Trimming shortened V by 1 base and J by 0 bases, and 10 bases separated the two germline ends.

This clone was counted between two and nine times. The J gene is TRBJ1-1, the V gene TRBV4-3; D gene unclear. Trimming pared 3 bases from V and 1 base from J, leaving 15 bases between. Germline loops: CDR1 LGHNA, CDR2 YSLEER. The CDR3 runs 16 residues. In nucleotides, the CDR3 is TGCGCCAGCAGCCATGGTCTTATAGCCTCGAACACTGAAGCTTTCTTT. Translated: CASSHGLIASNTEAFF.

The chain employs TRBV30 and TRBJ1-1; the match to TRBD1 covers 9 bases. The CDR3 runs to 13 residues. After removal of 4 bases from V and 4 bases from J, the junction contained 4 bases not matched to a gene. In germline, CDR1 is GTSNPN, CDR2 SVGIG (reference sequence). The CDR3 DNA follows: TGTGCCTGGACCACGACAGGGGGCACTGAAGCTTTCTTT. It is translated as CAWTTTGGTEAFF.

The chain employs TRBV6-4 and TRBJ1-1, with 8 positions matching TRBD1. The J segment lost 3 bases and the V segment lost 6 bases, leaving 6 bases of the junction unmatched. The CDR3 spans 14 residues. CDR1 and CDR2 from the germline V gene are MRHNA and SNTAGT. This chain's CDR3 is CASRHRGGDTEAFF. The CDR3 bases are TGTGCCAGCAGACACAGGGGGGGGGACACTGAAGCTTTCTTT.

The chain links TRBV28 to TRBJ1-2; possible D gene TRBD1, 5 bases. The CDR3 is 15 amino acids. The germline V gene has CDR1 MDHEN and CDR2 SYDVKM. With 5 bases removed from V and 2 bases from J, the gap between germline ends came to 15 bases. The CDR3 region is CASSGQGVINYGYTF. In DNA, the CDR3 is TGTGCCAGCAGTGGACAAGGGGTCATAAACTATGGCTACACCTTC.

This chain connects TRBV5-1 to TRBJ1-1, with D perhaps matching TRBD1 (5 bases). The CDR3 length is 15 residues. Trimming left V 0 bases short and J 5 bases short, with 14 bases between. CDR1 is SGHRS, CDR2 YFSETQ, per germline. As DNA, the CDR3 is TGCGCCAGCAGCTTGGTTTTCGGGGGTCGGACTGAAGCTTTCTTT. The encoded protein is CASSLVFGGRTEAFF.

V gene TRBV5-6 combines with J gene TRBJ2-2; D is perhaps TRBD1 (6 bases). Germline V gives CDR1 SGHDT, CDR2 YYEEEE. This CDR3 is built from 16 residues. V lost 4 bases and J lost 0, with 13 bases in between. CDR3 bases: TGTGCCAGCAGCACTCCCTGGGGGCCGAACACCGGGGAGCTGTTTTTT. It codes for CASSTPWGPNTGELFF.

The chain uses TRBV2 and TRBJ2-3, with 9 bases aligning to TRBD2. The CDR3 totals 16 residues. The germline V gene encodes CDR1 SNHLY and CDR2 FYNNEI. J lost 3 bases, V lost 7 bases, and 11 bases had no gene match. For the CDR3, the DNA is TGTGCCAGCAATCCCTTTGGCGGGGGGGATACAGATACGCAGTATTTT. Residues: CASNPFGGGDTDTQYF.

The chain uses TRBV10-3 and TRBJ2-5, with D perhaps TRBD1 (5 bases). The CDR3 loop spans 15 amino acids. The V end was cut by 3 bases, the J end by 2 bases, with 13 bases between. Germline V CDR1 and CDR2: ENHRY, SYGVKD. CDR3 sequence: CAISDRRDLQETQYF. The CDR3 DNA is TGTGCCATCAGTGACCGCAGGGATTTACAAGAGACCCAGTACTTC.

The rearrangement joins TRBV6-5 to TRBJ1-6; no clear D gene. The CDR3 length is 14 residues. Germline V gene sequence: CDR1 MNHEY, CDR2 SVGAGI. V shed 2 bases and J shed 3 bases, with 5 bases lying between them. CDR3 amino acids: CASSYDNYNSPLHF. The CDR3, as DNA: TGTGCCAGCAGTTACGACAACTATAATTCACCCCTCCACTTT.

V usage is TRBV27 and J usage is TRBJ1-2; TRBD1 matches at 11 bases. The CDR3 is made up of 16 amino acids. J was trimmed by 6 bases and V by 5 bases; bases with no gene match: 11. The germline CDR1 and CDR2 sequences are MNHEY and SMNVEV (reference sequence). CDR3 loop: CASSGIGQGARNGYTF. The CDR3 nucleotides are TGTGCCAGCAGTGGGATCGGACAGGGGGCGAGGAATGGCTACACCTTC.

This chain connects TRBV6-6 to TRBJ1-5; a possible D gene is TRBD1 (5 bases). V lost 7 bases and J lost 4, with 11 bases in between. The germline gives CDR1 MNHNY, CDR2 SVGAGI (reference sequence). The CDR3 has 13 amino acids. The CDR3 region is CASNQGENQPQHF. The CDR3 DNA reads TGTGCCAGCAACCAAGGGGAAAATCAGCCCCAGCATTTT.

The V gene is TRBV5-8, the J gene TRBJ2-1; D remains unclear. Germline-derived CDR1 and CDR2 are SGHTS and YDEGEE. The CDR3 extends over 13 amino acids. The V and J ends lost 0 bases and 9 bases respectively, with 10 bases between them. CDR3 sequence (DNA): TGTGCCAGCAGCTTGGCCGGGTGGAGTGAGCAGTTCTTC. Amino acid sequence: CASSLAGWSEQFF.

The CDR3 is CSVEGAVREQYF. The CDR3 nucleotides read TGCAGCGTTGAAGGGGCCGTCCGGGAGCAGTACTTC. The rearrangement links TRBV29-1 to TRBJ2-7; D is unresolved. Germline values: CDR1 SQVTM, CDR2 ANQGSEA. The CDR3 is 12 residues long. V was clipped by 1 base and J by 7 bases, with 11 bases between them.

The V call is TRBV28, the J call TRBJ1-1, with D possibly matching TRBD1 (5 bases). CDR3 length: 13 residues. CDR1 is MDHEN, CDR2 SYDVKM, per germline. V was cut by 4 bases and J by 5 bases, with 11 bases left in between. The CDR3 DNA reads as TGTGCCAGCAGTTGGCAGGGTTCGACTGAAGCTTTCTTT. The encoded protein is CASSWQGSTEAFF.

This clone is a singleton in its sample. The rearrangement links TRBV10-3 to TRBJ1-4, with 9 bases fitting TRBD1. Germline-derived CDR1 and CDR2 are ENHRY and SYGVKD. The CDR3 spans 14 residues. Unmatched junction bases numbered 4, after V lost 4 bases and J lost 7 bases. CDR3 region: CAISAGQGGEKLFF. CDR3 DNA: TGTGCCATCAGTGCGGGACAGGGTGGTGAAAAACTGTTTTTT.

This sequence joins TRBV5-4 and TRBJ2-5, with 7 bases matching TRBD1. J was trimmed by 5 bases and V by 9 bases; bases with no gene match: 10. CDR1 SGHNT and CDR2 YYREEE come from the germline V gene (reference sequence). The CDR3 runs to 13 residues. CDR3 nucleotide sequence: TGTGCCACGACTCAGGGGGAACGGGAGACCCAGTACTTC. It is translated as CATTQGERETQYF.

This clone appeared a few times. The chain uses TRBV19 and TRBJ1-5; 8 bases fit TRBD1. The ends lost 7 bases at V and 6 bases at J; junction bases unmatched: 5. This CDR3 comprises 13 residues. Germline loops: CDR1 LNHDA, CDR2 SQIVND (reference sequence). CDR3 DNA: TGTGCCAGTAAACAGGGGGTTGGTCAGCCCCAGCATTTT. Translation gives CASKQGVGQPQHF.

CDR3 sequence: CSVKAVDGYTF. In nucleotides, the CDR3 is TGCAGCGTTAAAGCGGTGGATGGCTACACCTTC. The chain is built from TRBV29-1 and TRBJ1-2; D gene uncertain. Germline V gene sequence: CDR1 SQVTM, CDR2 ANQGSEA. V was clipped by 5 bases and J by 6 bases, with 10 bases between them. The CDR3 runs 11 residues.

The CDR3 bases are TGTGCCAGCAGTCGACAGGGGGGTTCCTACGAGCAGTACTTC. This codes for CASSRQGGSYEQYF. The chain employs TRBV7-2 and TRBJ2-7; 9 nucleotides match TRBD1. Germline lookup yields CDR1 SGHTA and CDR2 FQGNSA. The CDR3 has 14 amino acids. The V segment lost 6 bases and the J segment 1 base; nucleotides outside the gene matches: 4.

The chain joins TRBV7-2 to TRBJ2-7, with 9 bases that match TRBD2. Germline trimming cut 3 bases from V and 0 bases from J; bases unmatched to any gene: 6. The germline CDR1 and CDR2 sequences are SGHTA and FQGNSA. The CDR3 sequence is 16 residues long. CDR3 protein: CASSFLAGRNSYEQYF. For the CDR3, the DNA is TGTGCCAGCAGCTTCCTAGCGGGGAGAAACTCCTACGAGCAGTACTTC.

This clone has more than one count but fewer than ten. V gene TRBV6-5 combines with J gene TRBJ1-5; a possible D gene is TRBD1 (6 bases). Trimming took off 8 bases at V and 2 bases at J, with 10 bases between the two ends. Per germline, CDR1 MNHEY and CDR2 SVGAGI. This CDR3 region has 13 residues. The CDR3 is CASGNRGNQPQHF. The DNA of the CDR3 is TGTGCCAGCGGCAACAGGGGCAATCAGCCCCAGCATTTT.